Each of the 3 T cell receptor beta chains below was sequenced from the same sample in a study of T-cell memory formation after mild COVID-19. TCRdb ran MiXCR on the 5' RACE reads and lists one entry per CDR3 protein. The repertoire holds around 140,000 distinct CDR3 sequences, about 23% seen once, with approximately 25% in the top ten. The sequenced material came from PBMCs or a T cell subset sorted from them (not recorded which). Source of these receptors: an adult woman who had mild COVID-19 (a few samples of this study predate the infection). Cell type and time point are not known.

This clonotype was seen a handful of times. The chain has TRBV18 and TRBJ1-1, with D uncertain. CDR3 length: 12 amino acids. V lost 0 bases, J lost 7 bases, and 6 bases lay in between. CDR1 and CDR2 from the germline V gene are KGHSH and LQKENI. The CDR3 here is CASSPPYGEAFF. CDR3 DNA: TGTGCCAGCTCACCACCGTACGGTGAAGCTTTCTTT.

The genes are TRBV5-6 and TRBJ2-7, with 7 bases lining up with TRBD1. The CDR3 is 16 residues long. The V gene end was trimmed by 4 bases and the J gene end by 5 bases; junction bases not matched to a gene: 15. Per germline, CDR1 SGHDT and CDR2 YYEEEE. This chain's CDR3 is CASSPGWTGREDEQYF. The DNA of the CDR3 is TGTGCCAGCAGCCCCGGCTGGACAGGCCGGGAAGACGAGCAGTACTTC.

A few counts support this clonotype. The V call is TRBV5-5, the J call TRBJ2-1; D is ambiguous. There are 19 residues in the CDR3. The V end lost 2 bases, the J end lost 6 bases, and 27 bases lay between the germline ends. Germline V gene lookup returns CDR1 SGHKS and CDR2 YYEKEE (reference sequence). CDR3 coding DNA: TGTGCCAGCAGCTTTGGCCGAAAACAGAAAGTCTGGGTGGGCAATGAGCAGTTCTTC. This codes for CASSFGRKQKVWVGNEQFF.